This TCR beta chain was found in a study of technical replicates of blood from a handful of donors. The CDR3 length is 15 residues. The J segment lost 6 bases and the V segment lost 0 bases, leaving 8 bases of the junction unmatched. Germline CDR1 and CDR2: SGHRS and YFSETQ. Assay: immunoSEQ multiplex PCR; the TCRdb copy retains only in-frame clones and omits some. The sample lists roughly 60,000 clones; 80% to 95% were seen once. Sequencing was done on a sample of PBMCs. V and J are TRBV5-1 and TRBJ2-7; 8 bases match TRBD1. The sequence was collected from a human donor in good health. Some clones in this sample may be carry-over from other donors' samples. This CDR3 reads CASSLASGGLGEQYF. The CDR3 bases are TGCGCCAGCAGCTTGGCCTCAGGGGGCTTGGGCGAGCAGTACTTC.